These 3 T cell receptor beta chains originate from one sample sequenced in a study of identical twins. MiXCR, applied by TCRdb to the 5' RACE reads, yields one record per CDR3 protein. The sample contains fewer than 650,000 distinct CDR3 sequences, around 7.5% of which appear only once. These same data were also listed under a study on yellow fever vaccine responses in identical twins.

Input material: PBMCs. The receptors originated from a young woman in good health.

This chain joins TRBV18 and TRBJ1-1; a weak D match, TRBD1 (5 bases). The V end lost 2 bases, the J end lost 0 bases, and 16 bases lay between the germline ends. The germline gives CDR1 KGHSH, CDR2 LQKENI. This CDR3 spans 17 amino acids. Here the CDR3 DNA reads TGTGCCAGCTCACCAGGGGCAGCCAAAGCGCTGAACACTGAAGCTTTCTTT. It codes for CASSPGAAKALNTEAFF.

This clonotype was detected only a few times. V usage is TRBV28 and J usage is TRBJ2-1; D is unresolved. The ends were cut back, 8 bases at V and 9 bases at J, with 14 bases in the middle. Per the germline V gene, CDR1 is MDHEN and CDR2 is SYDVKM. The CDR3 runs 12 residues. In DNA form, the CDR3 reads TGTGCCAGCTCCCTCGGCTGGAGTGAGCAGTTCTTC. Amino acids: CASSLGWSEQFF.

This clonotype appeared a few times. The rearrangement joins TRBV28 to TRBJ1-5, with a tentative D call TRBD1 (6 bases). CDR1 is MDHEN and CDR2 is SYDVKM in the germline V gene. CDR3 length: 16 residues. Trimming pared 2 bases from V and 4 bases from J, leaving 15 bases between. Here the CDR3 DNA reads TGTGCCAGCAGTTTAAACCCGGGGGGCTCAAATCAGCCCCAGCATTTT. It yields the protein CASSLNPGGSNQPQHF.